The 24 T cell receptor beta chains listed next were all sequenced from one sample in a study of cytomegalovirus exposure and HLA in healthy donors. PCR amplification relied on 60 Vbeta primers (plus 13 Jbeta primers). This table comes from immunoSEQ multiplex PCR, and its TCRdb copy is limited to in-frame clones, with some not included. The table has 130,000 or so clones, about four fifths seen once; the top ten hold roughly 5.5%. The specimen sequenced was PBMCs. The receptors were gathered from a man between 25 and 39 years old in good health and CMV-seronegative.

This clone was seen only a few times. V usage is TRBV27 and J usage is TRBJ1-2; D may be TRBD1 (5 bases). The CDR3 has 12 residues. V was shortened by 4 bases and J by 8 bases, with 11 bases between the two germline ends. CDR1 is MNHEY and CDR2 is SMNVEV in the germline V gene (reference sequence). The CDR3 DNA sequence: TGTGCCAGCAGTTCTAGGGGCTGGGGCTACACCTTC. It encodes CASSSRGWGYTF.

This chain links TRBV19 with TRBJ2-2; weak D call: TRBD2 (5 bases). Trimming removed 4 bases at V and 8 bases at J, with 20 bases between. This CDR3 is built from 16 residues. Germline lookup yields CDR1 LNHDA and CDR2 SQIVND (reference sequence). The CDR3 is CASSTLQEAGRGELFF. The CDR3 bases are TGTGCCAGTAGTACCCTCCAGGAGGCCGGTAGGGGGGAGCTGTTTTTT.

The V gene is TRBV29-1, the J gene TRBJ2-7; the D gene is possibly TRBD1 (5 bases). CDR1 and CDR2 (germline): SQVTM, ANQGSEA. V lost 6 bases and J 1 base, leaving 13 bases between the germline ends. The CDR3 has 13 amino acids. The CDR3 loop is CSVDMDGSYEQYF. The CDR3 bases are TGCAGCGTGGACATGGACGGGTCCTACGAGCAGTACTTC.

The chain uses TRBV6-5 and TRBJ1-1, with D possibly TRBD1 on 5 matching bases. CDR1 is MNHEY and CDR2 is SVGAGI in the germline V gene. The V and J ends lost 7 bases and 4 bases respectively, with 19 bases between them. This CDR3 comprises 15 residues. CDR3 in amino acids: CASNQPRLGVTEAFF. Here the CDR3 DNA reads TGTGCCAGCAACCAACCACGGCTAGGGGTCACTGAAGCTTTCTTT.

The CDR3: CASRGDRTGGGTEAFF. CDR3 coding DNA: TGTGCCAGCAGGGGAGATCGGACAGGGGGAGGTACTGAAGCTTTCTTT. The gene calls are TRBV28 and TRBJ1-1; 10 positions agree with TRBD1. CDR3 length equals 16 residues. Germline loops: CDR1 MDHEN, CDR2 SYDVKM. Unmatched junction bases numbered 12, after V lost 6 bases and J lost 5 bases.

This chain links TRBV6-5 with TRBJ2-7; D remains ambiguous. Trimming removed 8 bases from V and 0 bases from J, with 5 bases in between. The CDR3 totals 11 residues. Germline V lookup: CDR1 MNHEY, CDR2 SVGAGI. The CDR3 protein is CASQVSYEQYF. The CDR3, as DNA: TGTGCCAGCCAGGTCTCCTACGAGCAGTACTTC.

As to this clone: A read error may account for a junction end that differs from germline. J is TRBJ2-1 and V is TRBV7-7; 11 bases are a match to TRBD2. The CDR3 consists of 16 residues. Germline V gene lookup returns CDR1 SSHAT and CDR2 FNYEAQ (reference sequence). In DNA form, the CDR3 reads TGTGCTAGCAGCGCAAGAACTGGGACTAGCGGTAATGAGCAGTTCTTC. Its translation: CASSARTGTSGNEQFF.

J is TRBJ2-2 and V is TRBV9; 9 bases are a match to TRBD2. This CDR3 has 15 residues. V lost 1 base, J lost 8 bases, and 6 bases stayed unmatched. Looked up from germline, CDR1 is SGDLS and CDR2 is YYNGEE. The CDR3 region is CASSVTAGGAGELFF. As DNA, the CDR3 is TGTGCCAGCAGCGTAACAGCGGGGGGTGCGGGGGAGCTGTTTTTT.

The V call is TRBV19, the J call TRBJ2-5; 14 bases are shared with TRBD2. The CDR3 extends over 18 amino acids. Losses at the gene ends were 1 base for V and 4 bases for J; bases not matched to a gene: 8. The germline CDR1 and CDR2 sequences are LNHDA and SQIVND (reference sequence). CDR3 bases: TGTGCCAGTAGTATAGTCCAGACTAGCGGGGGGGCCAGAGAGACCCAGTACTTC. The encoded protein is CASSIVQTSGGARETQYF.

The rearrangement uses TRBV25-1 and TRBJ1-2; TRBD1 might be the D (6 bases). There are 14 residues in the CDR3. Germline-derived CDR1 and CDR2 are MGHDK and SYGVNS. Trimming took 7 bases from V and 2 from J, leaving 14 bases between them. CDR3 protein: CASIKTGENYGYTF. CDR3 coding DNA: TGTGCCAGCATAAAGACAGGAGAGAACTATGGCTACACCTTC.

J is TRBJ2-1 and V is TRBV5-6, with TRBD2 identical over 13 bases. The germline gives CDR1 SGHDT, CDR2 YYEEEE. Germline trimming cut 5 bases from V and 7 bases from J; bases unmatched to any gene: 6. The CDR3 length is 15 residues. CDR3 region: CASSPTSGRGNEQFF. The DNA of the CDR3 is TGTGCCAGCAGTCCAACTAGCGGGAGGGGGAATGAGCAGTTCTTC.

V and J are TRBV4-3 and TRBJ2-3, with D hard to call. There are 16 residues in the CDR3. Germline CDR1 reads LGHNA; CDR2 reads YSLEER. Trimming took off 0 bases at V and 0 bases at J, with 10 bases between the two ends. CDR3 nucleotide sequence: TGCGCCAGCAGCCAAGAAGGTGGCGGCAGCACAGATACGCAGTATTTT. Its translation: CASSQEGGGSTDTQYF.

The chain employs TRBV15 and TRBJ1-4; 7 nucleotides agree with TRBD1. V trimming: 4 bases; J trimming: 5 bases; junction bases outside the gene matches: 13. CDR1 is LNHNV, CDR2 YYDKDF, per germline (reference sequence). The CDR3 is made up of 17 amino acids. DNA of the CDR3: TGTGCCACCAGCACCCGTTCCAGACAGGGAGTAAATGAAAAACTGTTTTTT. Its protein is CATSTRSRQGVNEKLFF.

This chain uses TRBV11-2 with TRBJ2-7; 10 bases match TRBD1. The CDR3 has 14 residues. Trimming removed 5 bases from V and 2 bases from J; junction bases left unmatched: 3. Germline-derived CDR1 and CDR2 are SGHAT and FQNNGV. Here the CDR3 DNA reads TGTGCCAGCAGCGCCGACAGGGGGCCCTACGAGCAGTACTTC. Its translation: CASSADRGPYEQYF. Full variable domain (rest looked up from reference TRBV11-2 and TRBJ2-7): EAGVAQSPRYKIIEKRQSVAFWCNPISGHATLYWYQQILGQGPKLLIQFQNNGVVDDSQLPKDRFSAERLKGVDSTLKIQPAKLEDSAVYLCASSADRGPYEQYFGPGTRLTVT.

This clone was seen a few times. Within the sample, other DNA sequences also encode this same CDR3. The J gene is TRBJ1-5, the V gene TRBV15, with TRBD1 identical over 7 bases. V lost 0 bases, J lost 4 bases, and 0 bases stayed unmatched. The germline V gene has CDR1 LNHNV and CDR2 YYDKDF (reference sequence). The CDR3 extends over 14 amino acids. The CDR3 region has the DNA TGTGCCACCAGCAGAGACAGGGGGAATCAGCCCCAGCATTTT. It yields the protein CATSRDRGNQPQHF.

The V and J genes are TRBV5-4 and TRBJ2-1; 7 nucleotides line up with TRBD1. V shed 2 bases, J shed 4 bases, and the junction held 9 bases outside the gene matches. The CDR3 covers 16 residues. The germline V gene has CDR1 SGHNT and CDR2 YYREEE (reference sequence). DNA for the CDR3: TGTGCCAGCAGCTTTATGGGACAGTATAATTACAATGAGCAGTTCTTC. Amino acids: CASSFMGQYNYNEQFF. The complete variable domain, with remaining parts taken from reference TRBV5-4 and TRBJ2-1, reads ETGVTQSPTHLIKTRGQQVTLRCSSQSGHNTVSWYQQALGQGPQFIFQYYREEENGRGNFPPRFSGLQFPNYSSELNVNALELDDSALYLCASSFMGQYNYNEQFFGPGTRLTVL.

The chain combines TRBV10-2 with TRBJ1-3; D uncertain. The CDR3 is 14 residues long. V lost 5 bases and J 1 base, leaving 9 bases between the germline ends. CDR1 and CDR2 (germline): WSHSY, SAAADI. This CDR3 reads CASSSGSSGNTIYF. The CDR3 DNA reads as TGCGCCAGCAGTTCCGGTTCGTCTGGAAACACCATATATTTT.

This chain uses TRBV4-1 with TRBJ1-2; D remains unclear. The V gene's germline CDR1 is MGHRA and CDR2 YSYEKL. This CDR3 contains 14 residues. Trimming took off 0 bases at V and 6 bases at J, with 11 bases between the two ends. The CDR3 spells CASSQDGELDGYTF. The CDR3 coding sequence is TGCGCCAGCAGCCAAGACGGGGAACTCGATGGCTACACCTTC.

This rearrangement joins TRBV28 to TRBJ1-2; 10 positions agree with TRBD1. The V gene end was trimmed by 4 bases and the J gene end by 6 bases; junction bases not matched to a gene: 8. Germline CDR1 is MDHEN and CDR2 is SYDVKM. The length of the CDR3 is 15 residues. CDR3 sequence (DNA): TGTGCCAGCAGTTGGGGGACAGGGGACGGGAATGGCTACACCTTC. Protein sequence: CASSWGTGDGNGYTF.

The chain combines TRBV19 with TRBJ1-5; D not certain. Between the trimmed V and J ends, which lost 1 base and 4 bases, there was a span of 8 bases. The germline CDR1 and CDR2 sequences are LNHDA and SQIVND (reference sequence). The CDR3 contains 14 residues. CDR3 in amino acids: CASSIVAGNQPQHF. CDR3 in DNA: TGTGCCAGTAGTATAGTAGCCGGGAATCAGCCCCAGCATTTT.

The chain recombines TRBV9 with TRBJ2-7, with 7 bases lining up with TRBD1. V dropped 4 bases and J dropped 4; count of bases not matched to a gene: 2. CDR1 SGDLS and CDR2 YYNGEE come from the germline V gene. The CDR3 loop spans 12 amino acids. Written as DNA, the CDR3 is TGTGCCAGCAGCCCAGGGGGTTACGAGCAGTACTTC. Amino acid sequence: CASSPGGYEQYF.

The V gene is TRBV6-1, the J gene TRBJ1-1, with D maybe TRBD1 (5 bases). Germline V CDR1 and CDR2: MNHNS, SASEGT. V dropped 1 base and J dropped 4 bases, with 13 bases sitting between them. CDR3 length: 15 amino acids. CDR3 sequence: CASSEVGGEGTEAFF. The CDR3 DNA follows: TGTGCCAGCAGTGAAGTTGGAGGGGAAGGCACTGAAGCTTTCTTT.

CDR3 loop: CASSSVGTAQFF. DNA of the CDR3: TGTGCCAGCAGCTCCGTCGGGACAGCACAGTTCTTC. The J gene is TRBJ2-1, the V gene TRBV28; 7 bases are shared with TRBD1. CDR1 and CDR2 (germline): MDHEN, SYDVKM. The CDR3 has 12 residues. The junction had 9 bases not matched to a gene; V was cut back by 6 bases and J by 13 bases.

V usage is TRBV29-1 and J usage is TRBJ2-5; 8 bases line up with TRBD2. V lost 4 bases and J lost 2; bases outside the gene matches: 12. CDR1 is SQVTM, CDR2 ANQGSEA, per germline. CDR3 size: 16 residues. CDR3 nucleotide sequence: TGCAGCGTTGGGGGGGGAGCGGGGGACCCTCAAGAGACCCAGTACTTC. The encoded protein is CSVGGGAGDPQETQYF.